Below, 5 T cell receptor beta chains from the same sample are listed, as sequenced in a study of T cell responses to AZD1222 COVID-19 vaccine. Sequencing used immunoSEQ multiplex PCR; TCRdb keeps in-frame clones, though not all of them. The profile shows more than 150,000 clones, approximately 91% of them singletons. Sample: peripheral blood, taken on day 0 of AZD1222 vaccination. Receptors were obtained from an adult in good health.

The chain combines TRBV27 with TRBJ1-5; D is undetermined. Germline V gene data show CDR1 as MNHEY and CDR2 as SMNVEV (reference sequence). Trimming stripped 5 bases from V and 6 bases from J, with 14 bases between. This CDR3 is 14 amino acids long. In DNA form, the CDR3 reads TGTGCCAGCAGTCAGGCCATTGGAATTCAGCCCCAGCATTTT. Translation gives CASSQAIGIQPQHF.

The chain couples TRBV7-3 to TRBJ2-7; TRBD2 might be the D (6 bases). CDR1 and CDR2 from the germline V gene are SGHTA and FQGTGA. The CDR3 has 13 residues. V lost 8 bases and J lost 2, with 13 bases in between. The CDR3 nucleotides are TGTGCCAGCGGCCCCGGGAGCCCCTACGAGCAGTACTTC. Protein sequence: CASGPGSPYEQYF.

This chain uses TRBV4-2 with TRBJ2-1, with 8 positions matching TRBD2. The CDR3 spans 19 residues. Looked up from germline, CDR1 is LGHNA and CDR2 is YNFKEQ. Losses at the gene ends were 6 bases for V and 0 bases for J; bases not matched to a gene: 16. CDR3 loop: CASRKRLATGRDSYNEQFF. The CDR3 bases are TGTGCCAGCAGGAAGCGACTAGCGACGGGGCGGGACTCCTACAATGAGCAGTTCTTC.

The gene calls are TRBV6-2 or TRBV6-3 and TRBJ1-2; TRBD1 might be the D (6 bases). The V end was cut by 6 bases, the J end by 4 bases, with 12 bases between. The CDR3 is 13 residues long. Per the germline V gene, CDR1 is MNHEY and CDR2 is SVGEGT. In DNA form, the CDR3 reads TGTGCCAGCAGCCCTGGACAGCTCTATGGCTACACCTTC. This translates into CASSPGQLYGYTF.

The chain uses TRBV10-3 and TRBJ2-2; 13 bases fit TRBD2. The CDR3 sequence is 18 residues long. In germline, CDR1 is ENHRY, CDR2 SYGVKD. After removal of 2 bases from V and 2 bases from J, the junction contained 5 bases not matched to a gene. The CDR3 is CAISETSGRAFNTGELFF. CDR3 in DNA: TGTGCCATCAGTGAGACTAGCGGGAGGGCCTTTAACACCGGGGAGCTGTTTTTT.